Sequencing of this T cell receptor (beta chain) was carried out in a study of breast tumors, draining lymph nodes, adjacent tissues (dated by TCRdb to about 2016). For context, the study as a whole: The study compared TCR beta repertoires across tumor, adjacent nontumor tissue and axillary lymph nodes from breast cancer patients. The study aimed to assess the relationships and possible T-cell exchange between tumor, surrounding tissue and draining lymph node repertoires in human breast cancer.

Study-level results and caveats: T-cell repertoire diversity in tumors was found to be lower than in lymph nodes but higher than in nontumor tissue, and preferential V and J gene usage was observed. The conclusion that tumor T cells originate in lymph nodes was presented as consistent with a hypothesis rather than as directly demonstrated. The data were considered consistent with the idea that most tumor T cells come from the lymph node and then expand in tumor tissue. In luminal-like breast cancer, tumor and nontumor tissue repertoires resembled each other significantly more than in basal-like breast cancer.

This clonotype came up many times. Its cognate antigen has yet to be identified. No base quality information exists; no much larger clone differs at one position. For sequencing, an Illumina HiSeq 2000 was employed. TCR beta chain libraries were generated by multiplex PCR amplification. The amplified TCR beta chain products were analyzed by high-throughput sequencing. TCRdb trimmed the raw reads at Q25, called clones with MiXCR and kept productive beta chains. Rows matching on CDR3 protein sequence are summarized as one entry with the most common DNA and genes. The sample table lists fewer than 200,000 distinct CDR3 sequences, 30% to 35% of them with a count of one. The ten largest account for 4% to 5.5% of the sample. The axillary draining lymph nodes of breast cancer patients were the source of the lymph node samples. Counted from cysteine to phenylalanine, this CDR3 has 15 amino acids. The read is trimmed to its CDR3 DNA, 45 bases read in frame from base 1. V loses 7 bases of germline sequence and J loses 8 bases, and the interval between the two ends is 23 bases.

The V and J segments used are TRBV12-3 or TRBV12-4 and TRBJ1-2; no D gene call is confident. This TCR derives from a female donor with breast cancer. Some clones in this sample may be carry-over from other donors' samples. The sequenced sample consisted of axillary lymph node tissue. The DNA reads as follows: TGTGCCAGCACCAGTAGACCCCCTCTGAGAGAAGGCTACACCTTC. This yields the protein CASTSRPPLREGYTF.